One sample yielded the 3 T cell receptor beta chains listed below, sequenced in a study of blood T cells in healthy people across ages. Through a sample-barcoded 5' primer and a J-beta primer mix, a second PCR was run for roughly 7 to 12 cycles. Via MiXCR, TCRdb re-called the 5' RACE reads, giving one row per CDR3 protein. Here the sample spans some 1.5 million distinct CDR3 sequences, about 30% being singletons. Sequenced sample: blood. The receptor set was obtained from a woman between 25 and 40 years old in good health.

The chain is built from TRBV5-6 and TRBJ1-2; 9 positions match TRBD1. The ends lost 0 bases at V and 3 bases at J; junction bases unmatched: 6. The germline V gene encodes CDR1 SGHDT and CDR2 YYEEEE. CDR3 size: 16 residues. Written as DNA, the CDR3 is TGTGCCAGCAGCTTGGCCCAGACAGGGGGTGACTATGGCTACACCTTC. It is translated as CASSLAQTGGDYGYTF.

The chain combines TRBV6-5 with TRBJ1-1, with D possibly TRBD1 on 5 matching bases. Trimming left V 4 bases short and J 4 bases short, with 19 bases between. From germline, CDR1 is MNHEY and CDR2 SVGAGI. The CDR3 is 16 amino acids. This CDR3 reads CASSSGALGGSTEAFF. The CDR3 DNA is TGTGCCAGCAGTTCCGGGGCTTTGGGGGGAAGCACTGAAGCTTTCTTT.

V gene TRBV7-2 combines with J gene TRBJ1-4; D is possibly TRBD1 (5 bases). The CDR3 sequence is 14 residues long. The V gene lost 5 bases and the J gene lost 2 bases, with 9 bases spanning the gap. Per germline, CDR1 SGHTA and CDR2 FQGNSA. Here the CDR3 reads CASSRGNTNEKLFF. DNA for the CDR3: TGTGCCAGCAGCCGGGGGAATACTAATGAAAAACTGTTTTTT.